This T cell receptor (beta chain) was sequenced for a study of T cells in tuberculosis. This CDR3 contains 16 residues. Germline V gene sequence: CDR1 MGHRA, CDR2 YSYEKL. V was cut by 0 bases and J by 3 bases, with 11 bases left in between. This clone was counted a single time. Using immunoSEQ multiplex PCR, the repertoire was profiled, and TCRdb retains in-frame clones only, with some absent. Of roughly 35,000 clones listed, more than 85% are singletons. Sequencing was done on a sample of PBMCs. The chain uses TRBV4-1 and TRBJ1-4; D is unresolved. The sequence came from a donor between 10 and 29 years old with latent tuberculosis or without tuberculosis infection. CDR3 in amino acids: CASSQDGNRANEKLFF. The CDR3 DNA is TGCGCCAGCAGCCAAGATGGAAACAGAGCTAATGAAAAACTGTTTTTT.